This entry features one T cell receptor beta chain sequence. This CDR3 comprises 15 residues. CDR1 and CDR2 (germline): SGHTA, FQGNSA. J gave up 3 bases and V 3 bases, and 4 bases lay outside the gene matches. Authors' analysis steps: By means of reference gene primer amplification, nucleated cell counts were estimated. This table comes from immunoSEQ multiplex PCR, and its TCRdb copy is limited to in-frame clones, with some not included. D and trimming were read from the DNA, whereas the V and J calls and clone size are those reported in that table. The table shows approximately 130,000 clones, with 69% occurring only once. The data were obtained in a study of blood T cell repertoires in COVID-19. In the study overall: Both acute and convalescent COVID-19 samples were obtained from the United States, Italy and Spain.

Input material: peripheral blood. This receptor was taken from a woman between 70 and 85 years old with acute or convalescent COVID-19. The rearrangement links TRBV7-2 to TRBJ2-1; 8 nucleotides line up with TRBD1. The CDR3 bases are TGTGCCAGCAGCTTTTCGACAGGGGTCTACAATGAGCAGTTCTTC. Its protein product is CASSFSTGVYNEQFF.